The entry below describes one T cell receptor (beta chain). What it binds is unknown. The data stem from a study of long-term antiretroviral therapy in people with HIV. The run of the v3.0 immunoSEQ assay was at survey level. TCRdb keeps only in-frame clones here, not all; method: immunoSEQ multiplex PCR. The table lists approximately 35,000 clones, 94% of them singletons. From germline, CDR1 is SEHNR and CDR2 FQNEAQ (reference sequence). V was clipped by 3 bases and J by 2 bases, with 20 bases between them. The CDR3 runs 19 residues. General study results and limits: Clonotypes expanded prior to ART showed repertoire dominance at all sampled time points. CDR3 lengths in HIV samples spanned a narrower range than controls.

The chain is built from TRBV7-9 and TRBJ1-6, with D possibly being TRBD1 (6 bases). This receptor was identified in a woman aged 45-65 years with HIV. The source was unsorted PBMCs, collected approximately 5.1 years after starting antiretroviral therapy. The CDR3 nucleotides are TGTGCCAGCAGCTTGATTTCCAATAGACAGGCCACCTATAATTCACCCCTCCACTTT. Translated: CASSLISNRQATYNSPLHF.